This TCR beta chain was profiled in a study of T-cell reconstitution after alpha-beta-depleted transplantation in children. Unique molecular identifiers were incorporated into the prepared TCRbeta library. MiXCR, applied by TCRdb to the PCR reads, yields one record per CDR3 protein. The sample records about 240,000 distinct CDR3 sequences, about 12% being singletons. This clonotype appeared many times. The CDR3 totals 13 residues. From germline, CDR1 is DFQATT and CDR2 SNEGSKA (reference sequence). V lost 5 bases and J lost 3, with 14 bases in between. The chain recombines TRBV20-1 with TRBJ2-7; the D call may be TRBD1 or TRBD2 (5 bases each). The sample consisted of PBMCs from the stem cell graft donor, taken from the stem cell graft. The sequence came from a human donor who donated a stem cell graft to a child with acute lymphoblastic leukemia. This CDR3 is CSALRDGFYEQYF. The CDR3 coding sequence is TGCAGTGCTCTTAGGGACGGATTCTACGAGCAGTACTTC.